This TCR beta chain was observed in a study of T cells in Graves' hyperthyroidism and ophthalmopathy. Study-level findings and limits: Classification by a 13 V-J model distinguished ophthalmopathy from stable hyperthyroidism. Also found in blood were most expanded thyroid clonotypes above 0.001. The model made its ophthalmopathy prediction, and onset followed a median approximately 6.5 months later.

The CDR3 is made up of 14 amino acids. Germline V CDR1 and CDR2: MNHEY, SVGEGT. J was trimmed by 9 bases and V by 4 bases; bases with no gene match: 4. In its sample, this clonotype was seen many times. Its matching antigen is unknown. The PBMCs studied were ones that came from approximately 9.9 ml fresh peripheral blood. Researchers amplified the TCR beta CDR3 regions from RNA transcripts. HTBI primers were the set used in a first-round RT-PCR of the TCR CDR3. TCRdb reanalysed the multiplex PCR reads using MiXCR and keeps one entry per CDR3 protein. The table has about 350,000 distinct CDR3 sequences, around 18% seen once.

V is TRBV6-2 or TRBV6-3 and J is TRBJ1-6, with TRBD1 matching over 9 bases. The source is a woman in her 40s with Graves' ophthalmopathy. The specimen was blood. The CDR3 spells CASSSGTGISPLHF. The CDR3 coding sequence is TGTGCCAGCAGTTCCGGGACAGGGATTTCACCCCTCCACTTT.